Listed here are 26 T cell receptor beta chains from one sample, sequenced in a study of shared clonotypes between healthy human individuals. CD8 cells classed as naive were CD45RO-negative and positively selected for CCR7, excluding terminally differentiated effector memory CD45RA+ cells. Sequencing was performed with immunoSEQ multiplex PCR; in TCRdb, only in-frame clones are kept and a portion is missing. The sample records about 2.2 million clones, around 93% being singletons. The sample consisted of naive CD8+ T cells from PBMCs. The origin of the receptors is a man aged 18 to 30 in good health. Some clones in this sample may be carry-over from other donors' samples.

The genes are TRBV27 and TRBJ2-1; D gene uncertain. The germline CDR1 and CDR2 sequences are MNHEY and SMNVEV (reference sequence). CDR3 length: 13 residues. V gave up 4 bases and J gave up 3 bases, with 7 bases separating them. The CDR3 is CASSYDFYNEQFF. The CDR3 DNA sequence: TGTGCCAGCAGTTACGACTTCTACAATGAGCAGTTCTTC.

On this clone itself: This sample also contains other DNA sequences that code for the same CDR3. V gene TRBV18 combines with J gene TRBJ1-1; D ambiguous. The CDR3 sequence is 13 residues long. Between the trimmed V and J ends, which lost 1 base and 3 bases, there was a span of 6 bases. Per the germline V gene, CDR1 is KGHSH and CDR2 is LQKENI. CDR3 DNA sequence: TGTGCCAGCTCACCACGGGGTGACACTGAAGCTTTCTTT. As protein: CASSPRGDTEAFF.

V is TRBV7-9 and J is TRBJ2-7; 7 bases line up with TRBD2. Trimming removed 6 bases from V and 5 bases from J; junction bases left unmatched: 13. This CDR3 is built from 15 residues. Germline V gene data show CDR1 as SEHNR and CDR2 as FQNEAQ (reference sequence). The DNA of the CDR3 is TGTGCCAGCAGTGAGGCCCGCGGGAGTAACCACGAGCAGTACTTC. This encodes CASSEARGSNHEQYF.

The V gene is TRBV2, the J gene TRBJ2-3; 9 nucleotides agree with TRBD2. CDR3 length: 15 amino acids. CDR1 SNHLY and CDR2 FYNNEI come from the germline V gene. The V gene end was trimmed by 8 bases and the J gene end by 4 bases; junction bases not matched to a gene: 10. The CDR3 region has the DNA TGTGCCAGCTTGAGAGATGTAGCGGGGGCAGATACGCAGTATTTT. Its translation: CASLRDVAGADTQYF.

This chain links TRBV7-2 with TRBJ2-3; TRBD2 matches at 8 bases. Trimming at V came to 4 bases and at J to 5 bases, leaving 17 bases not matched to a gene. CDR1 is SGHTA, CDR2 FQGNSA, per germline. CDR3 length: 18 residues. CDR3 in DNA: TGTGCCAGCAGCTCCAGTGGGGAGCGGGAGTGGGTGATAGATACGCAGTATTTT. It is translated as CASSSSGEREWVIDTQYF.

The chain recombines TRBV28 with TRBJ2-7; 7 nucleotides line up with TRBD1. Losses at the gene ends were 2 bases for V and 4 bases for J; bases not matched to a gene: 8. This CDR3 has 15 residues. CDR1 MDHEN and CDR2 SYDVKM come from the germline V gene. CDR3 DNA sequence: TGTGCCAGCAGTTTACGAGGGGGCAGTGGGTACGAGCAGTACTTC. Amino acids: CASSLRGGSGYEQYF.

This chain connects TRBV5-6 to TRBJ2-7; 7 positions match TRBD1. V dropped 4 bases and J dropped 2; count of bases not matched to a gene: 9. This CDR3 region has 15 residues. The germline gives CDR1 SGHDT, CDR2 YYEEEE. The CDR3 DNA follows: TGTGCCAGCAGCCCCACGGACAGGCACCCCTACGAGCAGTACTTC. It specifies CASSPTDRHPYEQYF.

This chain links TRBV29-1 with TRBJ2-3; D not resolved. The CDR3 length is 11 residues. With 5 bases removed from V and 1 base from J, the gap between germline ends came to 4 bases. From germline, CDR1 is SQVTM and CDR2 ANQGSEA. CDR3 DNA sequence: TGCAGCGTTATTGGCACAGATACGCAGTATTTT. Amino acid sequence: CSVIGTDTQYF.

This clone was observed once. The genes are TRBV6-5 and TRBJ2-5, with TRBD1 matching over 11 bases. This CDR3 is 16 amino acids long. The germline V gene has CDR1 MNHEY and CDR2 SVGAGI. V was clipped by 4 bases and J by 4 bases; unmatched bases: 8. DNA of the CDR3: TGTGCCAGCAGTTCTTGGACAGGGGGCCGGATAGAGACCCAGTACTTC. Translated: CASSSWTGGRIETQYF.

The rearrangement joins TRBV7-6 to TRBJ2-7, with D maybe TRBD2 (5 bases). Germline V CDR1 and CDR2: SGHVS, FNYEAQ. The length of the CDR3 is 15 residues. Trimming removed 7 bases at V and 3 bases at J, with 19 bases between. The chain's CDR3 is CASTAKAGIHYEQYF. The CDR3 DNA follows: TGTGCCAGCACCGCCAAGGCCGGGATCCACTACGAGCAGTACTTC.

As to this clone: Other DNA sequences in the same sample also yield this CDR3. The chain is built from TRBV6-1 and TRBJ1-1, with TRBD1 matching 10 bases. Germline V lookup: CDR1 MNHNS, CDR2 SASEGT. CDR3 length: 14 residues. With 6 bases clipped from V and 2 bases from J, the junction kept 3 bases outside the gene matches. CDR3: CASRGTGVNTEAFF. CDR3 in DNA: TGTGCCAGCAGAGGGACAGGGGTAAACACTGAAGCTTTCTTT.

The chain combines TRBV28 with TRBJ2-2; D possibly corresponds to TRBD2 (6 bases). Germline V gene sequence: CDR1 MDHEN, CDR2 SYDVKM. V lost 4 bases and J lost 8, with 14 bases in between. The CDR3 has 14 amino acids. CDR3 in DNA: TGTGCCAGCAGTTACCACCCCCGGGGGGGGGAGCTGTTTTTT. The encoded protein is CASSYHPRGGELFF.

This clone was observed a single time. The chain has TRBV15 and TRBJ1-5, with D maybe TRBD1 (5 bases). CDR1 is LNHNV and CDR2 is YYDKDF in the germline V gene (reference sequence). V lost 0 bases and J lost 7, with 13 bases in between. The CDR3 is made up of 15 amino acids. CDR3 region: CATSRDLGGGQPQHF. DNA of the CDR3: TGTGCCACCAGCAGAGATCTGGGGGGAGGCCAGCCCCAGCATTTT.

The gene calls are TRBV6-5 and TRBJ1-1; D is possibly TRBD1 (5 bases). Per the germline V gene, CDR1 is MNHEY and CDR2 is SVGAGI. Deletions cut 5 bases from V and 5 bases from J, with 18 bases between. The CDR3 length is 15 residues. CDR3 DNA sequence: TGTGCCAGCAGTCTTACGAGGCAGGGAGGAACTGAAGCTTTCTTT. The encoded protein is CASSLTRQGGTEAFF.

The CDR3 is CASSQDLGRVKEAFF. The CDR3 DNA reads as TGCGCCAGCAGCCAAGATTTGGGCAGGGTGAAGGAAGCTTTCTTT. The chain carries TRBV4-1 and TRBJ1-1, with D possibly matching TRBD1 (5 bases). The length of the CDR3 is 15 residues. The V end was cut by 0 bases, the J end by 8 bases, with 16 bases between. In germline, CDR1 is MGHRA, CDR2 YSYEKL.

This sequence joins TRBV28 and TRBJ1-2, with 9 nucleotides matching TRBD1. V gave up 6 bases and J gave up 2 bases; unmatched junction bases: 13. The CDR3 has 17 amino acids. Germline V gives CDR1 MDHEN, CDR2 SYDVKM. In nucleotides, the CDR3 is TGTGCCAGCAGCCGTCCCGGGACAGGGACCCTCAACTATGGCTACACCTTC. It specifies CASSRPGTGTLNYGYTF.

The chain couples TRBV11-2 to TRBJ2-7; 7 bases line up with TRBD1. Germline V gene sequence: CDR1 SGHAT, CDR2 FQNNGV. The CDR3 sequence is 16 residues long. V lost 6 bases, J lost 3 bases, and 14 bases stayed unmatched. This chain's CDR3 is CASSPLPRDSDYEQYF. As DNA, the CDR3 is TGTGCCAGCAGTCCCCTTCCCCGGGACAGTGACTACGAGCAGTACTTC.

The chain combines TRBV5-1 with TRBJ2-5; 9 bases align to TRBD1. V shed 4 bases and J 5 bases; nucleotides not matched to a gene: 9. Looked up from germline, CDR1 is SGHRS and CDR2 is YFSETQ. This CDR3 is 15 amino acids long. Here the CDR3 reads CASSPLDRGGETQYF. The DNA of the CDR3 is TGCGCCAGCAGCCCGCTGGACAGGGGTGGTGAGACCCAGTACTTC. The variable domain in full, with the rest retrieved from reference TRBV5-1 and TRBJ2-5, is KAGVTQTPRYLIKTRGQQVTLSCSPISGHRSVSWYQQTPGQGLQFLFEYFSETQRNKGNFPGRFSGRQFSNSRSEMNVSTLELGDSALYLCASSPLDRGGETQYFGPGTRLLVL.

The rearrangement joins TRBV6-1 to TRBJ2-3; 9 bases match TRBD1. Germline V gives CDR1 MNHNS, CDR2 SASEGT. J was trimmed by 6 bases and V by 8 bases; bases with no gene match: 9. The CDR3 spans 14 residues. The CDR3 reads CASRTRQGGDTQYF. In nucleotides, the CDR3 is TGTGCCAGCCGTACCCGACAGGGGGGTGATACGCAGTATTTT.

The rearrangement uses TRBV4-1 and TRBJ2-7, with 11 bases lining up with TRBD1. After removal of 3 bases from V and 3 bases from J, the junction contained 4 bases not matched to a gene. This CDR3 is 15 amino acids long. The germline CDR1 and CDR2 sequences are MGHRA and YSYEKL. The CDR3 DNA reads TGCGCCAGCAGCCACTCCGGGACAGGGGGCTACGAGCAGTACTTC. This gives the protein CASSHSGTGGYEQYF.

This clone was recorded once. The chain has TRBV7-9 and TRBJ1-1; 7 bases are shared with TRBD1. The CDR3 loop spans 15 amino acids. V gave up 1 base and J gave up 6 bases; unmatched junction bases: 8. The germline V gene has CDR1 SEHNR and CDR2 FQNEAQ (reference sequence). CDR3 region: CASSLGRDSFSEAFF. The CDR3 nucleotides are TGTGCCAGCAGCTTAGGGCGGGACAGTTTCTCTGAAGCTTTCTTT.

Comments on this clone: Distinct nucleotide sequences in the sample also encode this CDR3. This chain joins TRBV5-4 and TRBJ2-7; 7 nucleotides match TRBD2. CDR3 length: 12 amino acids. Germline-derived CDR1 and CDR2 are SGHNT and YYREEE (reference sequence). V shed 4 bases and J 4 bases; nucleotides not matched to a gene: 2. The CDR3 loop reads CASSLGGYEQYF. CDR3 sequence (DNA): TGTGCCAGCAGCCTGGGAGGGTACGAGCAGTACTTC.

The rearrangement joins TRBV6-6 to TRBJ1-1; tentatively, D is TRBD1 (6 bases). The V gene's germline CDR1 is MNHNY and CDR2 SVGAGI (reference sequence). V was pared by 8 bases and J by 3 bases, with 16 bases between. The CDR3 extends over 14 amino acids. CDR3 region: CASWTESHYTEAFF. The CDR3 bases are TGTGCCAGCTGGACAGAGTCCCATTACACTGAAGCTTTCTTT.

The chain is built from TRBV11-2 and TRBJ2-7; D is perhaps TRBD2 (6 bases). V dropped 5 bases and J dropped 2 bases, with 13 bases sitting between them. This CDR3 is 14 amino acids long. Germline values: CDR1 SGHAT, CDR2 FQNNGV. DNA for the CDR3: TGTGCCAGCAGCCAGGGACTGGCCACCTACGAGCAGTACTTC. Protein: CASSQGLATYEQYF.

A remark on this clone: Other nucleotide sequences from this sample produce the same CDR3. This chain connects TRBV7-2 to TRBJ2-7; 8 bases map to TRBD1. This CDR3 comprises 15 residues. Trimming took 1 base from V and 4 from J; bases not matched to a gene: 6. Germline CDR1 reads SGHTA; CDR2 reads FQGNSA. CDR3 protein: CASSLGAGGGYEQYF. The CDR3 bases are TGTGCCAGCAGCTTAGGCGCAGGGGGCGGATACGAGCAGTACTTC.

V gene TRBV28 combines with J gene TRBJ2-7; 9 bases line up with TRBD2. V gave up 11 bases and J gave up 3 bases; unmatched junction bases: 11. CDR1 and CDR2 from the germline V gene are MDHEN and SYDVKM. The CDR3 covers 14 residues. CDR3 DNA sequence: TGTGCCGCAACCTCGGGGACTAGCAGCTACGAGCAGTACTTC. This sequence encodes CAATSGTSSYEQYF.